The 23 T cell receptor beta chains below come from one sample, sequenced in a study of cytomegalovirus exposure and HLA in healthy donors. In the PCR, 60 Vbeta and 13 Jbeta primers were used. Sequenced by immunoSEQ multiplex PCR; TCRdb stores in-frame clones only, minus some. The sample yields about 93,000 clones, roughly 60% seen once. The sample consisted of PBMCs. Receptors originate from a boy aged 10-17 years in good health and CMV-seropositive.

The chain is built from TRBV7-9 and TRBJ2-7, with TRBD1 identical over 9 bases. Germline loops: CDR1 SEHNR, CDR2 FQNEAQ (reference sequence). V dropped 4 bases and J dropped 4; count of bases not matched to a gene: 8. This CDR3 is built from 15 residues. The CDR3 DNA reads as TGTGCCAGCAGCTCGGGGACAGGGATCCTATACGAGCAGTACTTC. Its protein is CASSSGTGILYEQYF.

CDR3 coding DNA: TGTGCCAGCAGTTGGGGGGCGGGGGGGGCAGGCTATGGCTACACCTTC. Translated, it gives CASSWGAGGAGYGYTF. This sequence joins TRBV6-6 and TRBJ1-2; a weak D match, TRBD1 (6 bases). The CDR3 is 16 residues long. V lost 4 bases, J lost 4 bases, and 19 bases lay in between. Germline values: CDR1 MNHNY, CDR2 SVGAGI (reference sequence).

The chain couples TRBV5-4 to TRBJ1-6; D is perhaps TRBD1 (6 bases). This CDR3 spans 14 amino acids. V was pared by 0 bases and J by 7 bases, with 8 bases between. CDR1 is SGHNT and CDR2 is YYREEE in the germline V gene (reference sequence). This CDR3 reads CASSLARGNSPLHF. The CDR3 DNA reads TGTGCCAGCAGCTTGGCCAGGGGAAATTCACCCCTCCACTTT.

CDR3 sequence reads: CASSETGRYSNQPQHF. DNA for the CDR3: TGCGCCAGCAGTGAGACAGGGCGATATAGCAATCAGCCCCAGCATTTT. The chain joins TRBV10-2 to TRBJ1-5, with D possibly matching TRBD1 (6 bases). The CDR3 is made up of 16 amino acids. Deletions cut 2 bases from V and 0 bases from J, with 11 bases between. Germline V gives CDR1 WSHSY, CDR2 SAAADI.

This clone was detected a few times. The chain carries TRBV5-1 and TRBJ2-3; the D is unclear. CDR3 length: 11 residues. Germline CDR1 SGHRS, CDR2 YFSETQ. V was trimmed by 3 bases and J by 6 bases, leaving 5 bases between them. The CDR3 DNA is TGCGCCAGCAGCTCCTTGGATACGCAGTATTTT. Protein: CASSSLDTQYF. Full variable domain (remainder filled in from reference TRBV5-1 and TRBJ2-3): KAGVTQTPRYLIKTRGQQVTLSCSPISGHRSVSWYQQTPGQGLQFLFEYFSETQRNKGNFPGRFSGRQFSNSRSEMNVSTLELGDSALYLCASSSLDTQYFGPGTRLTVL.

The chain is built from TRBV19 and TRBJ1-5; 8 bases fit TRBD1. The CDR3 loop spans 16 amino acids. V gave up 3 bases and J gave up 0 bases; unmatched junction bases: 4. Germline CDR1 is LNHDA and CDR2 is SQIVND (reference sequence). The CDR3: CASSIARGHSNQPQHF. The DNA for the CDR3 is TGTGCCAGTAGTATCGCCAGGGGGCATAGCAATCAGCCCCAGCATTTT.

The chain links TRBV4-2 to TRBJ2-7; TRBD1 agrees at 10 bases. CDR3 size: 16 residues. The germline CDR1 and CDR2 sequences are LGHNA and YNFKEQ. V dropped 1 base and J dropped 5; count of bases not matched to a gene: 8. The CDR3 DNA sequence: TGTGCCAGCAGCCAAGTAGTAGAGACAGGGGGCCACGAGCAGTACTTC. It specifies CASSQVVETGGHEQYF.

This chain joins TRBV18 and TRBJ1-3; tentatively, D is TRBD1 (5 bases). This CDR3 region has 15 residues. The V and J ends lost 2 bases and 0 bases respectively, with 8 bases between them. CDR1 is KGHSH and CDR2 is LQKENI in the germline V gene. DNA for the CDR3: TGTGCCAGCTCACCAACAGACAGCTCTGGAAACACCATATATTTT. The encoded protein is CASSPTDSSGNTIYF.

V and J are TRBV13 and TRBJ1-2; tentatively, D is TRBD1 (6 bases). Germline V lookup: CDR1 PRHDT, CDR2 FYEKMQ (reference sequence). The CDR3 has 12 amino acids. Trimming left V 5 bases short and J 5 bases short, with 9 bases between. The CDR3 DNA is TGTGCCAGCAGCGAGGACAGATATGGCTACACCTTC. Its protein product is CASSEDRYGYTF.

This clone was seen once. This chain links TRBV14 with TRBJ1-5, with D possibly TRBD1 on 6 matching bases. Germline values: CDR1 SGHDN, CDR2 FVKESK. The V end lost 0 bases, the J end lost 7 bases, and 19 bases lay between the germline ends. This CDR3 has 17 residues. CDR3 sequence: CASSQDLRGRGGQPQHF. The CDR3 DNA is TGTGCCAGCAGCCAAGACTTACGCGGCAGGGGAGGGCAGCCCCAGCATTTT.

The J gene is TRBJ2-3, the V gene TRBV9, with 9 bases lining up with TRBD2. The germline V gene has CDR1 SGDLS and CDR2 YYNGEE. V lost 0 bases, J lost 8 bases, and 16 bases stayed unmatched. The CDR3 consists of 18 residues. Here the CDR3 reads CASSVGGAAGGQVGTQYF. The CDR3 DNA follows: TGTGCCAGCAGCGTAGGGGGCGCGGCGGGGGGGCAAGTAGGTACGCAGTATTTT.

This clone was seen a handful of times. CDR3 sequence reads: CASSLSLAGQETQYF. For the CDR3, the DNA is TGTGCCAGCAGCTTGTCACTAGCGGGGCAAGAGACCCAGTACTTC. The V and J genes are TRBV5-4 and TRBJ2-5; 10 bases fit TRBD2. The length of the CDR3 is 15 residues. V lost 1 base to trimming and J lost 2 bases; unmatched junction nucleotides: 2. The germline V gene encodes CDR1 SGHNT and CDR2 YYREEE (reference sequence).

This clone has a handful of counts. V usage is TRBV6-1 and J usage is TRBJ1-2; 10 nucleotides agree with TRBD1. With V trimmed by 6 bases and J by 2 bases, 3 bases remained unmatched. The CDR3 runs 14 residues. CDR1 is MNHNS, CDR2 SASEGT, per germline. For the CDR3, the DNA is TGTGCCAGCAGACAGACAGGGGGCAACTATGGCTACACCTTC. It encodes CASRQTGGNYGYTF.

This sequence joins TRBV7-3 and TRBJ1-6; 9 nucleotides agree with TRBD1. The germline V gene encodes CDR1 SGHTA and CDR2 FQGTGA. The CDR3 is 15 residues long. V gave up 1 base and J gave up 10 bases; unmatched junction bases: 5. CDR3: CASSLNRGLESPLHF. CDR3 nucleotides: TGTGCCAGCAGCTTAAACAGGGGGCTAGAATCACCCCTCCACTTT.

The chain uses TRBV30 and TRBJ1-2; a weak D match, TRBD1 (6 bases). The CDR3 runs 16 residues. The germline CDR1 and CDR2 sequences are GTSNPN and SVGIG (reference sequence). Deletions cut 3 bases from V and 6 bases from J, with 23 bases between. CDR3 coding DNA: TGTGCCTGGAGGCAAACCGGTCGTGGGACATACGATGGCTACACCTTC. This codes for CAWRQTGRGTYDGYTF. Using reference TRBV30 and TRBJ1-2 for the parts outside the CDR3, the full variable domain is SQTIHQWPATLVQPVGSPLSLECTVEGTSNPNLYWYRQAAGRGLQLLFYSVGIGQISSEVPQNLSASRPQDRQFILSSKKLLLSDSGFYLCAWRQTGRGTYDGYTFGSGTRLTVV.

The chain employs TRBV9 and TRBJ2-1; the D gene is possibly TRBD2 (5 bases). The CDR3 contains 15 residues. V lost 0 bases and J 8 bases, leaving 15 bases between the germline ends. The germline V gene encodes CDR1 SGDLS and CDR2 YYNGEE. For the CDR3, the DNA is TGTGCCAGCAGCGTAGGAGGAGTCGGGATTGATGAGCAGTTCTTC. Translating gives CASSVGGVGIDEQFF. Full variable domain (rest looked up from reference TRBV9 and TRBJ2-1): DSGVTQTPKHLITATGQRVTLRCSPRSGDLSVYWYQQSLDQGLQFLIQYYNGEERAKGNILERFSAQQFPDLHSELNLSSLELGDSALYFCASSVGGVGIDEQFFGPGTRLTVL.

The chain links TRBV19 to TRBJ2-3; 7 bases are shared with TRBD1. CDR1 is LNHDA and CDR2 is SQIVND in the germline V gene (reference sequence). The CDR3 covers 15 residues. With 1 base clipped from V and 2 bases from J, the junction kept 3 bases outside the gene matches. The CDR3 loop reads CASSIGDRYTDTQYF. CDR3 nucleotides: TGTGCCAGTAGTATAGGGGACAGATACACAGATACGCAGTATTTT.

With regard to this clone: Within the sample, other DNA sequences also encode this same CDR3. V usage is TRBV29-1 and J usage is TRBJ2-5, with D possibly being TRBD1 (6 bases). Germline lookup yields CDR1 SQVTM and CDR2 ANQGSEA. This CDR3 has 15 residues. V lost 0 bases to trimming and J lost 2 bases, with 13 bases between them. CDR3 residues: CSVEDPQGRQETQYF. CDR3 DNA: TGCAGCGTTGAAGACCCACAGGGAAGGCAAGAGACCCAGTACTTC.

This clone was seen only once. The chain employs TRBV2 and TRBJ2-7; a weak D match, TRBD1 (5 bases). Per germline, CDR1 SNHLY and CDR2 FYNNEI. This CDR3 region has 12 residues. V was trimmed by 6 bases and J by 6 bases, leaving 12 bases between them. CDR3 nucleotide sequence: TGTGCCAGCAGGACCAGGGCCACCGAGCAGTACTTC. Residues: CASRTRATEQYF.

The chain employs TRBV4-1 and TRBJ2-4; tentatively, D is TRBD2 (5 bases). The germline V gene has CDR1 MGHRA and CDR2 YSYEKL. V was cut by 0 bases and J by 5 bases, with 8 bases left in between. The length of the CDR3 is 14 residues. This CDR3 reads CASSQERAENIQYF. For the CDR3, the DNA is TGCGCCAGCAGCCAAGAGAGGGCCGAAAACATTCAGTACTTC.

This clone came up once. J is TRBJ2-7 and V is TRBV5-3; 7 bases align to TRBD1. TRBV5-3 is marked as an open reading frame, function uncertain. The CDR3 covers 16 residues. J was trimmed by 6 bases and V by 4 bases; bases with no gene match: 16. CDR3 in amino acids: CARSLEGPTGLVEQYF. The CDR3 region has the DNA TGTGCCAGAAGCCTAGAGGGACCGACAGGGCTCGTCGAGCAGTACTTC.

The chain joins TRBV2 to TRBJ1-1; D gene uncertain. The CDR3 runs 14 residues. The V end was cut by 5 bases, the J end by 7 bases, with 17 bases between. CDR1 is SNHLY, CDR2 FYNNEI, per germline. The CDR3 DNA reads TGTGCCAGCAGTTACCACAAGTCGGGAAATGAAGCTTTCTTT. Protein: CASSYHKSGNEAFF.

The chain couples TRBV7-3 to TRBJ2-1; 7 bases line up with TRBD2. V dropped 5 bases and J dropped 6; count of bases not matched to a gene: 10. CDR3 length: 15 residues. Germline lookup yields CDR1 SGHTA and CDR2 FQGTGA. For the CDR3, the DNA is TGTGCCAGCAGCCCTCGCAGGCGGGAGTTCAATGAGCAGTTCTTC. Translation gives CASSPRRREFNEQFF.